These T cell receptor beta chains were read from a single sample in a study of T cell responses to AZD1222 COVID-19 vaccine. Assay: immunoSEQ multiplex PCR; the TCRdb copy retains only in-frame clones and omits some. The profile shows roughly 100,000 clones, about 90% of them singletons. The specimen was peripheral blood, collected on day 0 of AZD1222 vaccination. The receptor source for this set is an adult in good health. Each CDR3 is given with its conserved first and last residue. The D gene is left open where the match is weak. Clone size is not always given. Where it is, it says once, few, many or a class for expanded clones.

few	TRBJ2-2	NA	TRBV7-2	TGTGCCAGCAGCTTAAACACCGGGGAGCTGTTTTTT	CASSLNTGELFF
few	TRBJ1-5	TRBD1	TRBV27	TGTGCCAGCAGTCAACATAACAGGGGAACAGGTCAGCCCCAGCATTTT	CASSQHNRGTGQPQHF
NA	TRBJ2-1	TRBD2	TRBV11-2	TGTGCCAGCAGCCCAGGAATTCTAGCGGGAGCCTACAATGAGCAGTTCTTC	CASSPGILAGAYNEQFF
once	TRBJ1-5	NA	TRBV27	TGTGCCAGCAGTTTGGCAGGGCGCAATCAGCCCCAGCATTTT	CASSLAGRNQPQHF
NA	TRBJ1-2	NA	TRBV6-1	TGTGCCAGCAGTGAGTTCATAGCTAACTATGGCTACACCTTC	CASSEFIANYGYTF
once	TRBJ2-3	NA	TRBV9	TGTGCCAGCAGCGTGGGGCTGACTAGTAGGGCAGATACGCAGTATTTT	CASSVGLTSRADTQYF
once	TRBJ1-5	NA	TRBV4-1	TGCGCCAGCAGCCAAGGAGGGGGGCTAGGCAATCAGCCCCAGCATTTT	CASSQGGGLGNQPQHF
NA	TRBJ1-1	TRBD1	TRBV11-2	TGTGCCAGCAGCTCGCAGGGGGTGATTACTGAAGCTTTCTTT	CASSSQGVITEAFF
NA	TRBJ2-7	NA	TRBV6-5	TGTGCCAGCGCCGCCGGCAACTACGAGCAGTACTTC	CASAAGNYEQYF
NA	TRBJ1-5	NA	TRBV27	TGTGCCAGCAGTTTATCTCCCAAGGCCGGTCATCAGCCCCAGCATTTT	CASSLSPKAGHQPQHF
NA	TRBJ2-1	NA	TRBV11-2	TGTGCCAGCAGCTTACTAGTCTCCAGGAGCGAGCAGTTCTTC	CASSLLVSRSEQFF
NA	TRBJ2-1	NA	TRBV19	TGTGCCAGTAGTATGGGGGTTGTGCAGTTCTTC	CASSMGVVQFF
NA	TRBJ2-1	TRBD2	TRBV28	TGTGCCAGCAGTTGGGGGGGGTACAATGAGCAGTTCTTC	CASSWGGYNEQFF
NA	TRBJ2-7	NA	TRBV27	TGTGCCAGCAGTTTAAAGTCCCCTTCAGACTACGAGCAGTACTTC	CASSLKSPSDYEQYF